This TCR beta chain was profiled in a study of Tregs in tolerant kidney transplant recipients (dated by TCRdb to the late 2010s). About the study as a whole: The transplants used related donors along with nonmyeloablative bone marrow transplantation, and in the human trials mixed chimerism was transient. The study used TCRbeta sequencing to identify donor-specific regulatory T cells before combined kidney and bone marrow transplantation, then tracked those cells after transplant. General findings and caveats noted by the study authors: Biological reproducibility was not examined directly, but technical replication error appeared to be minimal. Donor-specific Treg expansion exceeded global Treg expansion in tolerant patients, suggesting antigen-driven rather than nonspecific expansion. Expanding Tregs with activated donor B cells appeared to identify the most biologically relevant and donor-specific TCRbeta repertoire. For some patients, the PCR primers changed as time went on, which meant samples from those patients could not be compared with one another at the nucleotide level. Because the study included only a small number of patients, the results must be confirmed in larger populations and under other immunosuppression protocols.

For TCRbeta CDR3 sequencing, genomic DNA from the sorted cells was extracted using the QIAGEN DNeasy Blood and Tissue Kit. High-throughput TCRbeta CDR3 sequencing was carried out commercially through immunoSEQ, with PCR amplification with bias correction and internal controls included. Processing in the source paper ran as follows. Unique productive TCRbeta sequences were defined by CDR3 nucleotide sequence when primers matched and otherwise by CDR3 amino acid sequence together with Vbeta and Jbeta genes. As a correction for sorting error, sequences shared between sorted populations at a frequency ratio of 2:1 or less were discarded, and the remaining shared sequences were assigned to the higher population. A sequence was defined as donor-reactive if the sequence was expanded at least 5-fold in CFSE-low cells compared with unstimulated cells and had a frequency of at least 0.01% in CFSE-low cells. Jensen-Shannon divergence calculated on the top 100 TCRbeta sequences ranked by frequency was used to measure repertoire divergence. For samples with multiple sequencing runs, sorting error was corrected separately for each run before the runs were pooled. TCRdb obtained this table from immuneACCESS and retained in-frame rearrangements with V and J assigned. These tables miss some clones; where compared with another copy, unresolved V genes account for less than half of the shortfall, and the remainder is unexplained. V and J calls and clone size are as listed in that table; D and trimming were resolved from the DNA. This sample holds around 74,000 clones; roughly 98% were observed only once. The ten largest clones take up approximately 0.56% of the sample.

This specimen's time point label, per the study, means: blood sample drawn before combined kidney and bone marrow transplant. Thawed PBMCs were FACS-sorted into unstimulated Tregs (CD4+CD25+CD127-), CD4+ non-Tregs (CD4+CD25-), CD4 cells and CD8 cells. The patients were 4 recipients of combined kidney and bone marrow transplants from the ITN036ST trial, and samples were available only from these trial subjects. Healthy control blood was processed to PBMCs with a Ficoll density gradient and then cryopreserved, whereas patient PBMCs were collected both before and after transplant. As for this clone: Its antigen target is currently unknown. No base qualities exist here, and no much larger clone lies one base off it.

Inclusive of the bounding cysteine and phenylalanine, the CDR3 is 17 residues long. Solely the CDR3 DNA is kept, with 51 bases framed from the first base. V loses 0 bases of germline sequence and J loses 0 bases, and the interval between the two ends is 14 bases. Sequences SGHRS (CDR1) and YFSETQ (CDR2) are obtained from the germline V gene. This TCR was recovered from a human donor who received a combined kidney and bone marrow transplant. The chain couples TRBV5-1 to TRBJ2-3, with TRBD2 as a weak D call on 6 bases. The sequences come from CD4+ T cells from blood, collected before the transplant. The CDR3 region reads CASSLDLAGRSTDTQYF. The nucleotide sequence reads as follows: TGCGCCAGCAGCTTGGATCTGGCCGGGAGAAGCACAGATACGCAGTATTTT.